One sample yielded the 18 T cell receptor beta chains listed below, sequenced in a study of blood T cell repertoires in COVID-19. Produced via immunoSEQ multiplex PCR; TCRdb's table is partial and in-frame only. Among more than 150,000 clones, approximately 80% were seen once, and the ten largest hold 13% to 15%. Sequenced sample: PBMCs or T cells enriched from blood (not recorded which). The receptors shown here come from a man aged 55-75 years who had been exposed to COVID-19.

The chain uses TRBV27 and TRBJ2-3, with TRBD1 identical over 8 bases. The V gene end was trimmed by 5 bases and the J gene end by 7 bases; junction bases not matched to a gene: 5. The V gene's germline CDR1 is MNHEY and CDR2 SMNVEV (reference sequence). The CDR3 length is 13 residues. As DNA, the CDR3 is TGTGCCAGCAGTCCGACAGGGGCAAATACGCAGTATTTT. Translating gives CASSPTGANTQYF.

This chain connects TRBV28 to TRBJ2-7; 7 positions agree with TRBD2. Looked up from germline, CDR1 is MDHEN and CDR2 is SYDVKM. With V trimmed by 4 bases and J by 4 bases, 10 bases remained unmatched. The CDR3 is made up of 15 amino acids. In nucleotides, the CDR3 is TGTGCCAGCAGTTCCTATCCGACTAGCAGATACGAGCAGTACTTC. It yields the protein CASSSYPTSRYEQYF.

The chain joins TRBV27 to TRBJ1-2, with D perhaps matching TRBD1 (5 bases). V lost 4 bases, J lost 8 bases, and 14 bases lay in between. The CDR3 contains 13 residues. The germline CDR1 and CDR2 sequences are MNHEY and SMNVEV (reference sequence). The CDR3 DNA reads as TGTGCCAGCAGTTACGCAAACGGGGGAGGCTACACCTTC. Translated, it gives CASSYANGGGYTF.

The chain employs TRBV11-2 and TRBJ2-1, with 9 bases matching TRBD2. The V gene's germline CDR1 is SGHAT and CDR2 FQNNGV. V dropped 0 bases and J dropped 6; count of bases not matched to a gene: 6. This CDR3 spans 16 amino acids. CDR3 region: CASSLDRSSGVNEQFF. In DNA form, the CDR3 reads TGTGCCAGCAGCTTAGATAGGTCTAGCGGGGTCAATGAGCAGTTCTTC.

The chain is built from TRBV18 and TRBJ1-1; 8 bases map to TRBD1. The CDR3 consists of 14 residues. Looked up from germline, CDR1 is KGHSH and CDR2 is LQKENI. The ends lost 4 bases at V and 5 bases at J; junction bases unmatched: 6. As DNA, the CDR3 is TGTGCCAGCTCACTAAAAGACAGGGGAACTGAAGCTTTCTTT. This codes for CASSLKDRGTEAFF. The full variable domain, completed using reference TRBV18 and TRBJ1-1, is NAGVMQNPRHLVRRRGQEARLRCSPMKGHSHVYWYRQLPEEGLKFMVYLQKENIIDESGMPKERFSAEFPKEGPSILRIQQVVRGDSAAYFCASSLKDRGTEAFFGQGTRLTVV.

The rearrangement links TRBV7-2 to TRBJ2-3; 10 bases line up with TRBD1. The CDR3 has 15 residues. With 2 bases clipped from V and 8 bases from J, the junction kept 7 bases outside the gene matches. CDR1 is SGHTA and CDR2 is FQGNSA in the germline V gene. DNA for the CDR3: TGTGCCAGCAGCTTATTCCCCGGGACAGGGGCTACGCAGTATTTT. Protein: CASSLFPGTGATQYF.

V gene TRBV7-8 combines with J gene TRBJ1-2; TRBD1 matches at 8 bases. The germline CDR1 and CDR2 sequences are SGHVS and FQNEAQ. V shed 3 bases and J 8 bases; nucleotides not matched to a gene: 11. This CDR3 is built from 15 residues. CDR3 coding DNA: TGTGCCAGCAGCTTTGACTCAGGGGGCTTAGGGGGCTACACCTTC. Translated, it gives CASSFDSGGLGGYTF.

This clone was counted a few times. The chain has TRBV19 and TRBJ1-2, with TRBD1 identical over 7 bases. J lost 4 bases, V lost 8 bases, and 16 bases had no gene match. Germline V CDR1 and CDR2: LNHDA, SQIVND (reference sequence). The CDR3 length is 16 residues. The CDR3 DNA follows: TGTGCCAGTGGAAAATTAGCGGAGGGGGCTGTCTATGGCTACACCTTC. It codes for CASGKLAEGAVYGYTF.

This rearrangement joins TRBV19 to TRBJ2-2; TRBD2 agrees at 11 bases. Trimming at V came to 3 bases and at J to 7 bases, leaving 10 bases not matched to a gene. From germline, CDR1 is LNHDA and CDR2 SQIVND (reference sequence). The CDR3 consists of 17 residues. CDR3 sequence: CASSIESSGRRYGELFF. CDR3 nucleotide sequence: TGTGCCAGTAGTATTGAATCTAGCGGGAGGAGGTACGGGGAGCTGTTTTTT.

This clone was counted a few times. The V call is TRBV7-8, the J call TRBJ2-1; TRBD1 matches at 7 bases. This CDR3 has 16 residues. Germline V CDR1 and CDR2: SGHVS, FQNEAQ. V was clipped by 7 bases and J by 6 bases; unmatched bases: 15. CDR3 amino acids: CASNTPVGQPFNEQFF. DNA for the CDR3: TGTGCCAGCAACACGCCGGTGGGACAGCCCTTCAATGAGCAGTTCTTC.

With regard to this clone: A junction boundary mismatches the germline segment, possibly from a read error. The rearrangement joins TRBV24-1 to TRBJ1-2, with 7 bases that match TRBD1. CDR1 and CDR2 from the germline V gene are KGHDR and SFDVKD. There are 12 residues in the CDR3. The CDR3 protein is CATSEAAGQTSF. The DNA of the CDR3 is TGTGCCACCAGTGAGGCCGCGGGACAGACATCCTTC.

In DNA, the CDR3 is TGTGCCAGCAGCGGACAGCCCTACGAGCAGTACTTC. Protein sequence: CASSGQPYEQYF. This chain links TRBV12-3 or TRBV12-4 with TRBJ2-7; tentatively, D is TRBD1 (6 bases). V was pared by 6 bases and J by 2 bases, with 8 bases between. The CDR3 extends over 12 amino acids.

This chain joins TRBV15 and TRBJ1-2; tentatively, D is TRBD1 (5 bases). Germline loops: CDR1 LNHNV, CDR2 YYDKDF (reference sequence). The CDR3 sequence is 15 residues long. Trimming removed 0 bases from V and 5 bases from J, with 13 bases in between. CDR3 nucleotide sequence: TGTGCCACCAGCAGAGATCGAGGAGGGGAGTATGGCTACACCTTC. This codes for CATSRDRGGEYGYTF.

V is TRBV11-2 and J is TRBJ2-6; tentatively, D is TRBD1 (5 bases). V gave up 0 bases and J gave up 0 bases, with 18 bases separating them. Germline V CDR1 and CDR2: SGHAT, FQNNGV. This CDR3 is built from 20 residues. The CDR3 nucleotides are TGTGCCAGCAGCTTAGAGGGCCCAGGGTTGGGCTACTCTGGGGCCAACGTCCTGACTTTC. It specifies CASSLEGPGLGYSGANVLTF.

This clone has ten or more counts. The rearrangement uses TRBV19 and TRBJ2-1; 9 bases are shared with TRBD1. This CDR3 has 14 amino acids. The junction had 10 bases not matched to a gene; V was cut back by 6 bases and J by 10 bases. The germline V gene encodes CDR1 LNHDA and CDR2 SQIVND (reference sequence). CDR3 DNA sequence: TGTGCCAGTAGCCCGGGACAGGGTGATTGGGAGCAGTTCTTC. Amino acid sequence: CASSPGQGDWEQFF.

V is TRBV2 and J is TRBJ2-1; perhaps TRBD2 as D (7 bases). The V gene lost 0 bases and the J gene lost 8 bases, with 17 bases spanning the gap. The CDR3 spans 16 residues. Germline V CDR1 and CDR2: SNHLY, FYNNEI. This CDR3 is CASSEAQVGGRDEQFF. The DNA for the CDR3 is TGTGCCAGCAGTGAAGCCCAGGTGGGGGGGCGGGATGAGCAGTTCTTC.

This clone showed up just a few times. The genes are TRBV4-2 and TRBJ1-6; D not resolved. The CDR3 runs 15 residues. Germline CDR1 LGHNA, CDR2 YNFKEQ. V lost 5 bases to trimming and J lost 7 bases, with 15 bases between them. This CDR3 is CASSTDRVPNSPLHF. DNA for the CDR3: TGTGCCAGCAGCACCGACCGGGTCCCCAATTCACCCCTCCACTTT.

This chain joins TRBV9 and TRBJ2-3, with 8 positions matching TRBD2. The CDR3 has 15 residues. Unmatched junction bases numbered 5, after V lost 3 bases and J lost 2 bases. The germline gives CDR1 SGDLS, CDR2 YYNGEE. CDR3 amino acids: CASSAGLADTDTQYF. The CDR3 region has the DNA TGTGCCAGCAGCGCAGGACTAGCCGACACAGATACGCAGTATTTT.